The 5 T cell receptor beta chains presented below share a single source sample, sequenced in a study of T cells after yellow fever vaccination. One entry per CDR3 protein results from TCRdb running MiXCR on the 5' RACE reads. The data contain hundreds of thousands of distinct CDR3 sequences, 9% to 15% of them singletons. Sequencing used PBMCs, obtained on the day of the yellow fever booster vaccination. The origin of the receptors is a man aged 25 to 45 who received the YFV17D yellow fever vaccine.

This sequence joins TRBV5-1 and TRBJ2-1; D uncertain. Between the trimmed V and J ends, which lost 0 bases and 0 bases, there was a span of 10 bases. This CDR3 region has 16 residues. In germline, CDR1 is SGHRS, CDR2 YFSETQ. CDR3 loop: CASSLASQRSYNEQFF. In DNA, the CDR3 is TGCGCCAGCAGCTTGGCCTCGCAGCGCTCCTACAATGAGCAGTTCTTC.

With respect to this clonotype: Likely a read error: the CDR3 ends without its conserved phenylalanine or tryptophan. This chain uses TRBV9 with TRBJ1-5; TRBD1 aligns across 8 bases. CDR1 is SGDLS and CDR2 is YYNGEE in the germline V gene. The CDR3 is 15 amino acids. V gave up 0 bases and J gave up 3 bases; unmatched junction bases: 2. The CDR3 nucleotides are TGTGCCAGCAGCGTAGGGACAGGGTACAATCAGCCCCAGCATTCT. Protein: CASSVGTGYNQPQHS.

The chain recombines TRBV3-1 with TRBJ2-7; TRBD1 agrees at 7 bases. This CDR3 region has 13 residues. Germline CDR1 reads LGHDT; CDR2 reads YNNKEL (reference sequence). V lost 8 bases, J lost 3 bases, and 7 bases stayed unmatched. The CDR3: CASGQGESYEQYF. CDR3 in DNA: TGTGCCAGCGGTCAGGGGGAGAGCTACGAGCAGTACTTC.

The V gene is TRBV6-5, the J gene TRBJ2-1, with 16 bases matching TRBD2. This CDR3 comprises 16 residues. The germline gives CDR1 MNHEY, CDR2 SVGAGI. The V and J ends lost 4 bases and 7 bases, in that order; junction bases with no gene match: 4. In DNA, the CDR3 is TGTGCCAGCAGTTTAGGGACTAGCGGGAGGGAAAATGAGCAGTTCTTC. Translating it yields CASSLGTSGRENEQFF.

This clonotype is medium-sized. The chain uses TRBV9 and TRBJ2-1; 10 bases are shared with TRBD2. V shed 5 bases, J shed 10 bases, and the junction held 9 bases outside the gene matches. The CDR3 is 14 amino acids. Germline V gene sequence: CDR1 SGDLS, CDR2 YYNGEE. CDR3 sequence: CASSEGLAVGEQFF. The CDR3 coding sequence is TGTGCCAGCAGTGAAGGACTAGCGGTAGGAGAGCAGTTCTTC.